The entry below gives a single T cell receptor (beta chain) sequence along with its context. The antigen it binds to is not known. No quality values exist for individual bases; no much larger clone is one base distant. These data come from a study of T cell responses to AZD1222 COVID-19 vaccine (dated by TCRdb to 2020 to 2022). Turning to the overall study: Because spike-specific TCR depth and breadth did not differ between the two schedules, AZD1222 recipients who got a second dose at roughly 4 weeks were pooled with those who got a second dose at roughly 12 weeks. TCR sequencing covered roughly 230 trial participants: about 210 given two doses of AZD1222 and around 25 given two doses of MenACWY control vaccine. Enrollment into the trials was organized by age into subgroups of 18-55, 56-69 and 70-plus years, and those subgroups contained approximately 160, 26 and 62 TCR-sequenced participants, respectively. Overall study outcomes, separate from this receptor: CD4 TCRs associated with the vaccine covered the entire spike protein, and the dominant responses were in regions 160-218 and 743-854. The 56-69-year group was small, and its depth increase did not reach significance, likely because of low power. Conclusions about previously exposed vaccinees are limited, since just five or six AZD1222 recipients were seropositive for SARS-CoV-2 at baseline. A significant rise in spike-specific TCR breadth and depth was observed after two AZD1222 doses relative to day 0 and relative to MenACWY recipients. Participants were mostly white British, with more females than males. The authors suggested clonal diversity may have been underestimated. Because no day 14 peak-response samples were available, repertoires were characterized only after the peak T cell response. Reportedly, close to half of the unique spike-specific TCRs recognized epitopes lying outside the regions that are mutated in the B.1.351 and B.1.1.7 variants.

The CDR3 regions of human TCRbeta chains were subjected to immunosequencing. Regarding the original processing steps: Repertoire TCRs were checked for matches against a reference library of SARS-CoV-2-specific TCRs that had been generated using the MIRA antigen-specificity platform. Breadth was defined as the fraction of unique TCRs that were SARS-CoV-2-associated, and depth was defined as the fraction of total T cells that were SARS-CoV-2-associated. Using the MIRA data, every spike-specific TCR was mapped to the spike region that the TCR reacted to and assigned to either a CD4 or a CD8 class. Log10-transformed breadth and depth values were compared by one-way ANOVA with Sidak's multiple comparisons tests. TCRdb limited this immuneACCESS table to in-frame rearrangements with V and J called. A share of clones is missing; checked studies link under half to unresolved V genes, and the rest is unexplained. V, J and clone size were drawn from that table, and D and trimming were deduced from the DNA. Across this sample there are about 130,000 clones, with around 92% seen only once. The top ten hold less than 2% of the sample.

Trimming costs V 1 base and J 7 bases, and their ends lie 7 bases apart. Reading the germline V gene gives CDR1 KGHSH and CDR2 LQKENI. The CDR3, from cysteine to phenylalanine, totals 12 residues. This entry keeps only the CDR3 DNA: 36 bases, framed from base 1. The time point label, as the study defines it: baseline before first vaccination. The vaccinee samples were drawn from two UK trials, COV001 and COV002, one of which was a single-blind randomized controlled phase 2/3 trial testing AZD1222 (ChAdOx1 nCoV-19) in healthy adults. Trial participant PBMC samples were collected at day 0 and day 28 after the second dose for TCRbeta chain sequencing.

This TCR derives from an adult in good health. The sequenced sample was peripheral blood, obtained on day 0 of AZD1222 vaccination. In this chain, TRBV18 is recombined with TRBJ1-1; confidence is insufficient to name the D gene. The encoded CDR3 is CASSPQGGEAFF. The base sequence is TGTGCCAGCTCACCACAGGGAGGTGAAGCTTTCTTT.